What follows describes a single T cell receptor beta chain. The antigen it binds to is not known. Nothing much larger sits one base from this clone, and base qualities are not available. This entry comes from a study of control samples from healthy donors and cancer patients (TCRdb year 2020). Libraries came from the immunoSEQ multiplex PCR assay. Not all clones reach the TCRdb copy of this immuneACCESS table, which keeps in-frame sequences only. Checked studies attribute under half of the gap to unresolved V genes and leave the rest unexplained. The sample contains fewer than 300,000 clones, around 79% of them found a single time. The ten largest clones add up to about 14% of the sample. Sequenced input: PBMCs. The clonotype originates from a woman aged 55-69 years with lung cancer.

In nucleotide form, the sequence is TGTGCCAGCAGCCGGCCACAGGGTAGCTCCTACAATGAGCAGTTCTTC. Translated, it gives CASSRPQGSSYNEQFF. Recombination connected TRBV7-3 to TRBJ2-1; the D segment could be TRBD1, given 6 matching bases. The germline V gene encodes CDR1 SGHTA and CDR2 FQGTGA. V gives up 5 bases and J gives up 0 bases, and the segment between their germline ends measures 14 bases. The CDR3, cysteine through phenylalanine, is 16 amino acids long. This entry keeps only the CDR3 DNA: 48 bases, framed from base 1.